Below, 10 T cell receptor beta chains from the same sample are listed, as sequenced in a study of beta chain features in type 1 diabetes. These TCRs are of unknown antigen specificity. Since all of the isolated RNA was reverse transcribed, expressed TCRB transcripts were what got sequenced. Profiling relied on immunoSEQ multiplex PCR, and the TCRdb table lists in-frame clones only, not all of them. The sample lists 240,000 or so clones; approximately 15% were seen once. General study findings and limits: Shorter TCRB CDR3s, moderately but significantly so, marked every one of the four CD4+ subsets in Type 1 diabetes patients.

Material: naive CD4+ T cells from blood. The receptors originated from a man younger than 45 with type 1 diabetes.

The rearrangement joins TRBV18 to TRBJ2-3; a possible D gene is TRBD2 (6 bases). The CDR3 totals 15 residues. CDR1 is KGHSH and CDR2 is LQKENI in the germline V gene. CDR3 in amino acids: CASTRLGGLTDTQYF. DNA of the CDR3: TGTGCGAGCACACGTCTCGGGGGTCTCACAGATACGCAGTATTTT.

This clone has more than one count but fewer than ten. The CDR3 sequence is CASASGGDNEQFF. For the CDR3, the DNA is TGCGCCAGCGCGAGCGGGGGGGACAATGAGCAGTTCTTC. V gene TRBV5-1 combines with J gene TRBJ2-1; 10 nucleotides agree with TRBD2. Germline V gene data show CDR1 as SGHRS and CDR2 as YFSETQ. V shed 7 bases and J 5 bases; nucleotides not matched to a gene: 3. The CDR3 loop spans 13 amino acids.

This clone occurred a few times. V is TRBV5-1 and J is TRBJ2-7; D is perhaps TRBD1 (5 bases). Germline V gene sequence: CDR1 SGHRS, CDR2 YFSETQ. CDR3 length: 12 residues. The V end lost 2 bases, the J end lost 5 bases, and 8 bases lay between the germline ends. CDR3 nucleotides: TGCGCCAGCAGCTTAACAGGTAACGAGCAGTACTTC. Its protein is CASSLTGNEQYF.

This clone has a handful of counts. The chain links TRBV5-1 to TRBJ2-3, with 13 bases identical to TRBD2. The CDR3 extends over 15 amino acids. V shed 4 bases and J 3 bases; nucleotides not matched to a gene: 2. Per the germline V gene, CDR1 is SGHRS and CDR2 is YFSETQ. The CDR3 DNA follows: TGCGCCAGCAGCAGACTAGCGGGGGGAACAGATACGCAGTATTTT. This translates into CASSRLAGGTDTQYF.

This clone was picked up one time. This chain connects TRBV2 to TRBJ2-3; 9 bases match TRBD2. The CDR3 covers 14 residues. Germline V gives CDR1 SNHLY, CDR2 FYNNEI. V lost 8 bases to trimming and J lost 2 bases; unmatched junction nucleotides: 5. This chain's CDR3 is CASRLAAVTDTQYF. DNA of the CDR3: TGTGCCAGCCGACTAGCGGCTGTCACAGATACGCAGTATTTT.

The chain employs TRBV11-2 and TRBJ2-7; TRBD2 is a possible D gene (6 bases). The CDR3 is 13 residues long. V shed 5 bases and J shed 7 bases, with 15 bases lying between them. Germline V gives CDR1 SGHAT, CDR2 FQNNGV. The CDR3 bases are TGTGCCAGCAGCCTGTTTGCCGGGAGAGAGCAGTACTTC. It encodes CASSLFAGREQYF.

The chain combines TRBV29-1 with TRBJ1-1, with a tentative D call TRBD1 (6 bases). V was shortened by 7 bases and J by 3 bases, with 12 bases between the two germline ends. CDR3 length: 12 residues. Germline CDR1 SQVTM, CDR2 ANQGSEA. The CDR3 DNA reads as TGCAGCGGATCCAGGGGAGACACTGAAGCTTTCTTT. Amino acids: CSGSRGDTEAFF.

The chain links TRBV6-1 to TRBJ2-7; TRBD2 matches at 7 bases. Trimming removed 2 bases from V and 6 bases from J; junction bases left unmatched: 10. Germline V lookup: CDR1 MNHNS, CDR2 SASEGT. The CDR3 totals 15 residues. CDR3 in DNA: TGTGCCAGCAGTGAAACCCTGACTAGCAAAAGCGAGCAGTACTTC. Translated: CASSETLTSKSEQYF.

This clone showed up just a few times. The chain is built from TRBV5-1 and TRBJ2-6, with no clear D. The CDR3 totals 17 residues. V lost 0 bases and J lost 4, with 14 bases in between. CDR1 is SGHRS, CDR2 YFSETQ, per germline. The CDR3 DNA reads TGCGCCAGCAGCTTGGCAGATTTCCCAGTCGGGGCCAACGTCCTGACTTTC. Translated, it gives CASSLADFPVGANVLTF. The variable domain in full, completed from reference TRBV5-1 and TRBJ2-6, reads KAGVTQTPRYLIKTRGQQVTLSCSPISGHRSVSWYQQTPGQGLQFLFEYFSETQRNKGNFPGRFSGRQFSNSRSEMNVSTLELGDSALYLCASSLADFPVGANVLTFGAGSRLTVL.

The J gene is TRBJ2-3, the V gene TRBV30, with no clear D. V gave up 2 bases and J gave up 2 bases, with 2 bases separating them. The CDR3 totals 11 residues. The germline CDR1 and CDR2 sequences are GTSNPN and SVGIG (reference sequence). The CDR3 loop is CAWSYTDTQYF. CDR3 nucleotide sequence: TGTGCCTGGAGTTACACAGATACGCAGTATTTT.